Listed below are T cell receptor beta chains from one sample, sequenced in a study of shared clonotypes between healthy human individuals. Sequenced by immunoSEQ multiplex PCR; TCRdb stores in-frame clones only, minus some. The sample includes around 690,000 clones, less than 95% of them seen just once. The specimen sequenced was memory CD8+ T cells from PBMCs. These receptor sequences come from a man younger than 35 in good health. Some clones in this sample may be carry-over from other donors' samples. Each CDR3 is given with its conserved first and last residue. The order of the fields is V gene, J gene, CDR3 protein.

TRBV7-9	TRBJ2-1	CASSSRAKQVPDEQFF
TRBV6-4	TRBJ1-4	CASSDSIAGPNEKLFF
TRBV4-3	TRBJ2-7	CASSHSPRSENSYEQYF
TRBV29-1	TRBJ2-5	CSVEDRGGRETQYF
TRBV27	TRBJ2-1	CASSGLPPNEQFF
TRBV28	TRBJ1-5	CASRDIAQPQHF
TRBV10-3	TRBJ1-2	CAISAVLGVVENGYTF
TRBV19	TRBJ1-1	CASSPRDPREAFF
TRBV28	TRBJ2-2	CASSLDREEAGELFF
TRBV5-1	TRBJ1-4	CASKPGQSNEKLFF
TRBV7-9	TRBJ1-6	CASSSTHQGARHSPLHF
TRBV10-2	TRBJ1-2	CASSELITGNYGYTF
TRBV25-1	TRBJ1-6	CASGAAGGKSPLHF
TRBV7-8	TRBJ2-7	CASSSRLAVDYEQYF
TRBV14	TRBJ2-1	CASSQGPYNEQFF
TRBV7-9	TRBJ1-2	CASSIDDGYTF
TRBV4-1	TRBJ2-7	CASSLQALAGVGYEQYF
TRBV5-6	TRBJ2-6	CASSLAGAGANVLTF
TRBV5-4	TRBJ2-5	CASSAVSGRPQETQYF
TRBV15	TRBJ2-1	CATSREGRLGVYDEQFF
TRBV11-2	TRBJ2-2	CASSWKRTDPGELFF
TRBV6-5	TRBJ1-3	CASSPSYGLKWTIYF
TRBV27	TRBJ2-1	CASTLGPYNEQFF
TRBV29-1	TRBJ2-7	CSARTVTPYEQYF
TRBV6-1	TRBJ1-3	CASSEWGAGNTIYF
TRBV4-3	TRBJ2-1	CASSQDDLAESASGEQFF
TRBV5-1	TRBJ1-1	CASRAVDSYLNTEAFF
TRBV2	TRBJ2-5	CASSRGAGGTQETQYF
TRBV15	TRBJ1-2	CATSRDRGGLRGYTF
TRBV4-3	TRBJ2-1	CASSQDNRNNEQFF
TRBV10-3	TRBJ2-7	CAISEPGVPAYEQYF
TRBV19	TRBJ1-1	CASSIFAGTEAFF
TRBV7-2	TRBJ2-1	CASSLSGSSYNEQFF
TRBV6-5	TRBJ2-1	CASGGTSRNEQFF
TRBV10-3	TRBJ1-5	CAISEGGYNQPQHF
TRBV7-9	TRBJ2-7	CASSPPGQVLLSLREQYF
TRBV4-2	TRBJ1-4	CASSQERSPNEKLFF
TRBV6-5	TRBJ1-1	CASSSSDRGAEAFF
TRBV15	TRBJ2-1	CATSEGASGAYNEQFF
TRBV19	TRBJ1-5	CASSYRGGNQPQHF
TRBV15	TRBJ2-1	CATSIGLAGSYNEQFF
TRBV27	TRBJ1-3	CASSDTISGNTIYF
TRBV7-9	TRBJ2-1	CASSLLGGRVNEQFF
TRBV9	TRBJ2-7	CASSAGLAGDEQYF
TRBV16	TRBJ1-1	CASTDSVNTEAFF
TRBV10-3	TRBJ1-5	CAIPAGGRNQPQHF
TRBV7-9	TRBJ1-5	CASSLGRINQPQHF
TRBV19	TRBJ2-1	CASSAWTGAWDEQFF
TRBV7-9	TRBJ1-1	CASSLILGVTEAFF
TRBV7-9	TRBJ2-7	CASRGRTDYEQYF
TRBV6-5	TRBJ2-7	CASSAGGNSYEQYF
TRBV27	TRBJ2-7	CASSLTQGRYEQYF